The source of this T cell receptor (beta chain) is a study of regulatory T cells in long-lasting Graves disease. Broader study findings: Persistent Graves' cases showed lower TCR diversity than newly diagnosed cases.

Described time point: newly diagnosed GD, antithyroid drugs for less than 3 months. The TCR library was prepared using RNA isolated from PBMCs. Losses at the gene ends were 3 bases for V and 15 bases for J; bases not matched to a gene: 7. This CDR3 region has 14 residues. The germline V gene encodes CDR1 SGHTA and CDR2 FQGNSA. The sample holds many counts of this clonotype. What it recognizes is unknown. Researchers made TCR beta libraries by using iRepertoire HTBI primers and running Arm-PCR on CDR3 regions. TCRdb re-called the multiplex PCR reads with MiXCR, one entry per CDR3 protein. The sample records a few hundred thousand distinct CDR3 sequences, 20% to 25% being singletons.

The rearrangement joins TRBV7-2 to TRBJ2-4, with 14 positions matching TRBD2. The sample in question was peripheral blood mononuclear cells (PBMCs), obtained at new diagnosis, from a patient treated with antithyroid drugs. This sequence was found in a female donor with Graves disease. In nucleotides, the CDR3 is TGTGCCAGCAGCTTCGGACTAGCGGGGGGTAGTACGTACTTC. This gives the protein CASSFGLAGGSTYF. The complete variable domain, with remaining parts taken from reference TRBV7-2 and TRBJ2-4, reads GAGVSQSPSNKVTEKGKDVELRCDPISGHTALYWYRQSLGQGLEFLIYFQGNSAPDKSGLPSDRFSAERTGGSVSTLTIQRTQQEDSAVYLCASSFGLAGGSTYFGAGTRLSVL.